This TCR beta chain was captured by sequencing in a study of blood T cells in healthy people across ages. About 10 milliliters of peripheral blood were drawn from each donor into EDTA-treated tubes. Sample-barcoded 5' priming and a J-beta primer mix drove a second PCR of about 6 to 12 cycles. Unique molecular identifiers of 12 random nucleotides labeled each cDNA. TCRdb redid the calling of the 5' RACE reads with MiXCR, one entry per CDR3 protein. The repertoire has around 900,000 distinct CDR3 sequences, 25% to 30% of them found once; the top ten carry 15% to 20%. Study-wide points: PBMCs were not sorted, which prevented a conclusive comparison of naive versus antigen-experienced cells. Roughly linearly, TCR beta diversity per million T cells fell as age increased.

V shed 0 bases and J 3 bases; nucleotides not matched to a gene: 3. This CDR3 is 14 amino acids long. The V gene's germline CDR1 is SGHRS and CDR2 YFSETQ. A remark on this clonotype: What it recognizes is unknown. A read error may explain this, as a much larger clone is one base away.

The genes are TRBV5-1 and TRBJ2-7; 7 positions match TRBD1. Sequencing input: blood. The source is a woman at least 80 years old in good health. For the CDR3, the DNA is TGCGCCAGCAGCTTGGGCAGGGGGTGCTACGAGCAGTACTTC. It specifies CASSLGRGCYEQYF.